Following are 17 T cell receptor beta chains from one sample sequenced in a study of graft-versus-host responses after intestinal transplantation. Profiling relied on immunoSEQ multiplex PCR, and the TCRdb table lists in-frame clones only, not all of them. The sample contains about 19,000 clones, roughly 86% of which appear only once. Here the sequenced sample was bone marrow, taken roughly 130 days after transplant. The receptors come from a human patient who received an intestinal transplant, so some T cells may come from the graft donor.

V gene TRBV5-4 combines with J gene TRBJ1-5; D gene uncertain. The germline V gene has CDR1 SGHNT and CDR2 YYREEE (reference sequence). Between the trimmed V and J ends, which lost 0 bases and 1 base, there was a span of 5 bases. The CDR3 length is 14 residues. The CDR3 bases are TGTGCCAGCAGCTTGGGGCCGAGCAATCAGCCCCAGCATTTT. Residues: CASSLGPSNQPQHF.

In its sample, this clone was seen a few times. The CDR3, as DNA: TGTGCCAGCAGTTCCCCGCCCGGACGCTATGGCTACACCTTC. Translating gives CASSSPPGRYGYTF. The rearrangement joins TRBV6-5 to TRBJ1-2, with no clear D. CDR3 length: 14 residues. V was clipped by 4 bases and J by 4 bases, with 13 bases between them. Germline V lookup: CDR1 MNHEY, CDR2 SVGAGI.

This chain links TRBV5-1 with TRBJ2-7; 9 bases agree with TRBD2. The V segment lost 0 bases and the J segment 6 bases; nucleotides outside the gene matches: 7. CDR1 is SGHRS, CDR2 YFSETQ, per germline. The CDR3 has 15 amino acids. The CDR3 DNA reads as TGCGCCAGCAGCTTGGTTAGCGGGAGAATGGGCGAGCAGTACTTC. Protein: CASSLVSGRMGEQYF.

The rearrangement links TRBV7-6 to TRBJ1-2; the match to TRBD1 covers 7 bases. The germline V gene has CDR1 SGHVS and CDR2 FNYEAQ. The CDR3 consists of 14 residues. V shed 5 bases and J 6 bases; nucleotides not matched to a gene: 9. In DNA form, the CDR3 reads TGTGCCAGCAGCCACCCCCACGGGACAGATGGCTACACCTTC. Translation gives CASSHPHGTDGYTF.

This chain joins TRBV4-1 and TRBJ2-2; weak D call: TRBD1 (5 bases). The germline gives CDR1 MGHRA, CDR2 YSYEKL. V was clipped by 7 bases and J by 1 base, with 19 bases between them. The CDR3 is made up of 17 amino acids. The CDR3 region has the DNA TGCGCCAGCACAGGCCAGGGCAGGTTGCTGAACACCGGGGAGCTGTTTTTT. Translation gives CASTGQGRLLNTGELFF.

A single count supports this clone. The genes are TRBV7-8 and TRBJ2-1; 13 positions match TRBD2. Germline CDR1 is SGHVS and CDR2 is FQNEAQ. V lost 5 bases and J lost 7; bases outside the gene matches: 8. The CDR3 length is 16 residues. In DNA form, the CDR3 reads TGTGCCAGCAGCCTTCTAACTAGCGGGAGGGCTAATGAGCAGTTCTTC. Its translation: CASSLLTSGRANEQFF.

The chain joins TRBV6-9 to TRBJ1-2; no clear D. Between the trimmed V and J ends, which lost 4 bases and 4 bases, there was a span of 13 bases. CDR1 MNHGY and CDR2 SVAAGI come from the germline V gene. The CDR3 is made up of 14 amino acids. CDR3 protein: CASSSPPGRYGYTF. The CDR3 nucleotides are TGTGCCAGCAGTTCCCCGCCCGGACGCTATGGCTACACCTTC.

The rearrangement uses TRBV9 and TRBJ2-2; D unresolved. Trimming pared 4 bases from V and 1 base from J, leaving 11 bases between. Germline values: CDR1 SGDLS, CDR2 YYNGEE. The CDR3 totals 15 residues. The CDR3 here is CASSSSGRNTGELFF. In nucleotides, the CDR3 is TGTGCCAGCAGCTCAAGTGGTCGGAACACCGGGGAGCTGTTTTTT.

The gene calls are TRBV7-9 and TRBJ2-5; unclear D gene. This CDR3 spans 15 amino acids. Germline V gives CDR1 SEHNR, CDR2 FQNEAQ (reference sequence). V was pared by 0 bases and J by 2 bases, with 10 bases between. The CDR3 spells CASSLASQTQETQYF. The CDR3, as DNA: TGTGCCAGCAGCTTAGCGAGTCAGACACAAGAGACCCAGTACTTC.

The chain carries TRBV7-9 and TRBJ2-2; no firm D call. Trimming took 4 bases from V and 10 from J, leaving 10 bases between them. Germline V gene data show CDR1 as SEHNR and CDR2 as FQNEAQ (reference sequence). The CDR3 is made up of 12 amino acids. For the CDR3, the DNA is TGTGCCAGCAGCTCCCTAATTGAGGAGCTGTTTTTT. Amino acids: CASSSLIEELFF.

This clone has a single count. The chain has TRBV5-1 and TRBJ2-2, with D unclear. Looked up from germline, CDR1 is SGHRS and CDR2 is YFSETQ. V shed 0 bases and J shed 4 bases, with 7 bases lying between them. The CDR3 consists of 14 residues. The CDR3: CASSLGPGTGELFF. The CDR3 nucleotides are TGCGCCAGCAGCTTGGGACCTGGCACCGGGGAGCTGTTTTTT.

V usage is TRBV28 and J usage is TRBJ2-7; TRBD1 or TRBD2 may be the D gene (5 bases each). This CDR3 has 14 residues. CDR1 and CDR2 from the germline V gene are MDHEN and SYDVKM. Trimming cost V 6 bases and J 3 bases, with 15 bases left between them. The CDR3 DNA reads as TGTGCCAGCAGCACCGGGACCCGGATCTACGAGCAGTACTTC. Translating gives CASSTGTRIYEQYF.

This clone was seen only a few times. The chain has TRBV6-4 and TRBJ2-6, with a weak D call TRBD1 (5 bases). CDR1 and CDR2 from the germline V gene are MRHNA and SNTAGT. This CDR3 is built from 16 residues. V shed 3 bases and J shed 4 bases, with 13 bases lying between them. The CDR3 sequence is CASSEAAGQGANVLTF. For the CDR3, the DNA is TGTGCCAGCAGTGAGGCGGCAGGGCAAGGGGCCAACGTCCTGACTTTC.

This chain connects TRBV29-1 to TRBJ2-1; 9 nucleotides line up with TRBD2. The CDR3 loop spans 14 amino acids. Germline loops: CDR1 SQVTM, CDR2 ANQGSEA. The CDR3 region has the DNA TGCAGTGCAAGGACTAGCGCTCCCTACAATGAGCAGTTCTTC. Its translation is CSARTSAPYNEQFF.

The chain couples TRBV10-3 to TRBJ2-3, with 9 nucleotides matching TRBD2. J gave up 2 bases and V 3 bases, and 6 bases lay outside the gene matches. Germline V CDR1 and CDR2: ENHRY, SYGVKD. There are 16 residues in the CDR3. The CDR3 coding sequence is TGTGCCATCAGTGACCCTAGCGGGGAAAACACAGATACGCAGTATTTT. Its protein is CAISDPSGENTDTQYF.

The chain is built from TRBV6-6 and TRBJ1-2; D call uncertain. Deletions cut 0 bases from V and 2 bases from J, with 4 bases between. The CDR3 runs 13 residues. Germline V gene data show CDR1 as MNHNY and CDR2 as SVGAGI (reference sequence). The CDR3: CASSYSDNYGYTF. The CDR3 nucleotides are TGTGCCAGCAGTTACTCCGACAACTATGGCTACACCTTC.

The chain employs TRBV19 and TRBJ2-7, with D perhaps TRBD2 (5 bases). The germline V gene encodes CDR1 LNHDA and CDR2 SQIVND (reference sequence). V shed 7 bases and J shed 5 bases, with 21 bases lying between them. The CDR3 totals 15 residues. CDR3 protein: CASTLRGSDIHEQYF. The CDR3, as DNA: TGTGCCAGTACGTTGAGAGGGAGCGACATCCACGAGCAGTACTTC.